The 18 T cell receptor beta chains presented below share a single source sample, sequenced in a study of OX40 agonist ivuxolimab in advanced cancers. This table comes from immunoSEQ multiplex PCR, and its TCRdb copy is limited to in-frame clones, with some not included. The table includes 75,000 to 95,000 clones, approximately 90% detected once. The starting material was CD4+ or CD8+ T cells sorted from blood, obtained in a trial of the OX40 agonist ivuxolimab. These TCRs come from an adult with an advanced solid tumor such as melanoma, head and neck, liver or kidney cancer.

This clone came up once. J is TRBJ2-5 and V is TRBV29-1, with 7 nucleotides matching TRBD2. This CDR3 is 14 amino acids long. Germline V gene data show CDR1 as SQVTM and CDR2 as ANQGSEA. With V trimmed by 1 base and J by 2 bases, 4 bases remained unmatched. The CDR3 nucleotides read TGCAGCGTTGAAGTTGGAGCGGGGCAAGAGACCCAGTACTTC. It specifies CSVEVGAGQETQYF.

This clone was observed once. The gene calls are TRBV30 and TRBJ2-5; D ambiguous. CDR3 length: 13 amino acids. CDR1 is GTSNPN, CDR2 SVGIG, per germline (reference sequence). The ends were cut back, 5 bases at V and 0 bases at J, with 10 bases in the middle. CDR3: CAWQPVYQETQYF. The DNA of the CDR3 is TGTGCCTGGCAACCGGTGTACCAAGAGACCCAGTACTTC.

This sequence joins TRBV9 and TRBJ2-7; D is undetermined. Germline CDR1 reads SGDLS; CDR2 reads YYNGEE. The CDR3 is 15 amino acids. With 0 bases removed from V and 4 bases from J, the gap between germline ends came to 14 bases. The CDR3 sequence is CASSVGSRTPYEQYF. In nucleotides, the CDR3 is TGTGCCAGCAGCGTAGGGAGCAGGACCCCTTACGAGCAGTACTTC.

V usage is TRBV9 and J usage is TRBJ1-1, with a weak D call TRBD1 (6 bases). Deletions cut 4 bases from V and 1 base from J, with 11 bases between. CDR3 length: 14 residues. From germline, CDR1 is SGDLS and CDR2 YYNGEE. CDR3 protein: CASSPQQGNTEAFF. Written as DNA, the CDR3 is TGTGCCAGCAGCCCTCAACAGGGGAACACTGAAGCTTTCTTT. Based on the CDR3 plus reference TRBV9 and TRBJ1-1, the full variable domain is DSGVTQTPKHLITATGQRVTLRCSPRSGDLSVYWYQQSLDQGLQFLIQYYNGEERAKGNILERFSAQQFPDLHSELNLSSLELGDSALYFCASSPQQGNTEAFFGQGTRLTVV.

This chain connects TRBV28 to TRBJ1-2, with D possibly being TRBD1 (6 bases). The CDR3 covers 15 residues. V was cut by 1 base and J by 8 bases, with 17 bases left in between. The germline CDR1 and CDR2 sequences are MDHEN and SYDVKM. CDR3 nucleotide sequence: TGTGCCAGCAGTTTATCTTCCGCGGGGGCTAGGGGCTACACCTTC. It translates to CASSLSSAGARGYTF.

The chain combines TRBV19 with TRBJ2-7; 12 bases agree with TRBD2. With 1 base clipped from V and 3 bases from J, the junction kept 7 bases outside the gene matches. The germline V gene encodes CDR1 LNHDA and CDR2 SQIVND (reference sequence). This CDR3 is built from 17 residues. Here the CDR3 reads CASSIATSGSIGYEQYF. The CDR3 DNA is TGTGCCAGTAGTATAGCGACTAGCGGGAGTATCGGCTACGAGCAGTACTTC.

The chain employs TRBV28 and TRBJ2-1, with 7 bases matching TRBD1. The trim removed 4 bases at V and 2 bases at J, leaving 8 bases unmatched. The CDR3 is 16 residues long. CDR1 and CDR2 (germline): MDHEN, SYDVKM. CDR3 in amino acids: CASSSGGLTAYNEQFF. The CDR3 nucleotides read TGTGCCAGCAGTTCAGGGGGTCTAACGGCCTACAATGAGCAGTTCTTC. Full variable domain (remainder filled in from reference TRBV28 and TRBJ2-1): DVKVTQSSRYLVKRTGEKVFLECVQDMDHENMFWYRQDPGLGLRLIYFSYDVKMKEKGDIPEGYSVSREKKERFSLILESASTNQTSMYLCASSSGGLTAYNEQFFGPGTRLTVL.

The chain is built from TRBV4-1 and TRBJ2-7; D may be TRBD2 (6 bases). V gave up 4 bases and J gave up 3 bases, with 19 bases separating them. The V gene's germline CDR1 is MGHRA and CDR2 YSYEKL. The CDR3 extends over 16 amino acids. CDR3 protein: CASSLVGGAPYYEQYF. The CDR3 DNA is TGCGCCAGCAGCCTCGTCGGCGGGGCCCCATACTACGAGCAGTACTTC.

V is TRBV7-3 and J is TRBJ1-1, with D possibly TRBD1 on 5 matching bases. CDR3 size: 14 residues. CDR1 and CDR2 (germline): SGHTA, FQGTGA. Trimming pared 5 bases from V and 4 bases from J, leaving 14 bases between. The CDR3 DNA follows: TGTGCCAGCAGCAGGCTGGCAGGGACCACTGAAGCTTTCTTT. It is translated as CASSRLAGTTEAFF.

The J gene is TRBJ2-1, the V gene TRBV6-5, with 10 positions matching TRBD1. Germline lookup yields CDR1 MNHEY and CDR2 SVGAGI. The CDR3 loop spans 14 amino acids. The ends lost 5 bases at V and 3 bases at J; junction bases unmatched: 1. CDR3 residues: CASSRTGGYNEQFF. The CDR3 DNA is TGTGCCAGCAGTCGGACAGGGGGCTACAATGAGCAGTTCTTC.

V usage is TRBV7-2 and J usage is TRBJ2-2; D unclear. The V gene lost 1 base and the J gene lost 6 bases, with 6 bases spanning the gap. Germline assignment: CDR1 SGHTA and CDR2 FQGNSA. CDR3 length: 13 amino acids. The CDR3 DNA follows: TGTGCCAGCAGCTTAGTGACCCCCGGGGAGCTGTTTTTT. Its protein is CASSLVTPGELFF.

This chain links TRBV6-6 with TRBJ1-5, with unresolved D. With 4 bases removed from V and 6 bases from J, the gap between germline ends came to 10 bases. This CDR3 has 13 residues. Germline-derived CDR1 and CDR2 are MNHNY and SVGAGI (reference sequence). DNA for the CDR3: TGTGCCAGCAGTTTCCCCCTCGGTCAGCCCCAGCATTTT. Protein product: CASSFPLGQPQHF.

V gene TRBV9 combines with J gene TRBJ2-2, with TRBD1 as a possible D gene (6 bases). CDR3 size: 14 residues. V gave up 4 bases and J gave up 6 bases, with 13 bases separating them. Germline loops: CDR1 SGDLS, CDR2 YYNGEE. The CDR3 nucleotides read TGTGCCAGCAGCCTAACAGGGTCACCCGGGGAGCTGTTTTTT. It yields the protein CASSLTGSPGELFF. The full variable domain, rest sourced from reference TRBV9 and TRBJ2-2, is DSGVTQTPKHLITATGQRVTLRCSPRSGDLSVYWYQQSLDQGLQFLIQYYNGEERAKGNILERFSAQQFPDLHSELNLSSLELGDSALYFCASSLTGSPGELFFGEGSRLTVL.

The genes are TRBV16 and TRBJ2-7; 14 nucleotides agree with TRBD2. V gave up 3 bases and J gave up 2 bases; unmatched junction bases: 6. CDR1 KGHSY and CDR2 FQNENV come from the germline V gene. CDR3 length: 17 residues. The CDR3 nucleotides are TGTGCCAGCAGCCAGACTAGCGGGAGGGCCGTTGCCTACGAGCAGTACTTC. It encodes CASSQTSGRAVAYEQYF.

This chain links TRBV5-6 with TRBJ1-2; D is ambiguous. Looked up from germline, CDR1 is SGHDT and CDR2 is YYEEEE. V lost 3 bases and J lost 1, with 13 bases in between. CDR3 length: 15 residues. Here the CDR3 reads CASSWPFSDNYGYTF. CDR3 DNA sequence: TGTGCCAGCAGCTGGCCATTTTCGGATAACTATGGCTACACCTTC.

In DNA, the CDR3 is TGTGCCAGCAGTGAAATTGTAAGGCTTGGGGACATTCAGTACTTC. Translating gives CASSEIVRLGDIQYF. J is TRBJ2-4 and V is TRBV6-1, with D uncertain. Germline V gene data show CDR1 as MNHNS and CDR2 as SASEGT. V lost 2 bases and J 8 bases, leaving 16 bases between the germline ends. This CDR3 has 15 residues.

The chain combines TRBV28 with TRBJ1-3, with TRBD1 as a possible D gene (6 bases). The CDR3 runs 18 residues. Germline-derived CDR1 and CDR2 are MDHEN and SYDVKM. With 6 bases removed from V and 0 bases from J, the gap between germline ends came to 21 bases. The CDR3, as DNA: TGTGCCAGCAGCCTGGTGGGGGGGGCAGGATACTCTGGAAACACCATATATTTT. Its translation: CASSLVGGAGYSGNTIYF.

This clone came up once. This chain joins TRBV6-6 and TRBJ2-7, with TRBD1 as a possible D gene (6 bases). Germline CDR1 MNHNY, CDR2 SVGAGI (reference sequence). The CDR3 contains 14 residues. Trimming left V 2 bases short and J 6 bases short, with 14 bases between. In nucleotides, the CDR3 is TGTGCCAGCAGTTACCCAGGGGAGAGGGGCGAGCAGTACTTC. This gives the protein CASSYPGERGEQYF.